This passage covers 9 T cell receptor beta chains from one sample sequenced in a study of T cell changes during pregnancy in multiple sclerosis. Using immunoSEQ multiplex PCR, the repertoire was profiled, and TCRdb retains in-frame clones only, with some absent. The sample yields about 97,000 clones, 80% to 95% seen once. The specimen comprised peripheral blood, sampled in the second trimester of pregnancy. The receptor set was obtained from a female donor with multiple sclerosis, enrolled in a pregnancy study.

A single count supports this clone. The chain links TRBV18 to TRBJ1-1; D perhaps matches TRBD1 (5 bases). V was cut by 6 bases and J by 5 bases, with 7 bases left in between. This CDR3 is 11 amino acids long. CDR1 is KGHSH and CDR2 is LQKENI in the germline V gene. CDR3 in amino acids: CASSQGTEAFF. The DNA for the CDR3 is TGTGCCAGCTCCCAGGGTACTGAAGCTTTCTTT.

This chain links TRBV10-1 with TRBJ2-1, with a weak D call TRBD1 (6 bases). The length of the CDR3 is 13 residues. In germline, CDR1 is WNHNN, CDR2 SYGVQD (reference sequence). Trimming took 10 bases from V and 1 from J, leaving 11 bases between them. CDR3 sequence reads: CATWGQSYNEQFF. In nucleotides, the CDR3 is TGCGCCACTTGGGGACAATCCTACAATGAGCAGTTCTTC.

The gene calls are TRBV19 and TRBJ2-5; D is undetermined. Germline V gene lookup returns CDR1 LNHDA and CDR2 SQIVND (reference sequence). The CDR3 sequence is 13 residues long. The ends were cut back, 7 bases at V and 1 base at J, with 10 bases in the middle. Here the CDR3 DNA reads TGTGCCAGTAAAGCAAACCTCCAAGAGACCCAGTACTTC. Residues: CASKANLQETQYF.

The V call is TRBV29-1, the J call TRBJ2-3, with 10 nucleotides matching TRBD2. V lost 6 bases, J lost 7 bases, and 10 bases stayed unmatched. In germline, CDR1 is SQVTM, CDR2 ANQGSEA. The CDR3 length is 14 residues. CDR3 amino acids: CSVAIAGGPNTQYF. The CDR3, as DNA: TGCAGCGTAGCCATAGCGGGAGGCCCGAATACGCAGTATTTT.

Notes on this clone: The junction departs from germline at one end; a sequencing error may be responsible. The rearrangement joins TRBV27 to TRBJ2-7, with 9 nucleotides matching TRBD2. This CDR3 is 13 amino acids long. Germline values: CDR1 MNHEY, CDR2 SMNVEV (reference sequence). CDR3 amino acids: CASSLRTSAFQHF. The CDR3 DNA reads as TGTGCCAGCAGTCTTCGGACTAGCGCGTTTCAGCACTTC.

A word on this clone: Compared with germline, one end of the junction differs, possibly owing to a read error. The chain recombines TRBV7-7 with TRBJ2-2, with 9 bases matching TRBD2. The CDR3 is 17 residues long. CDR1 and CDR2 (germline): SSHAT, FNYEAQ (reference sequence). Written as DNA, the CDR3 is TGTGCTAGCAGCCTCGCCCCTAGCGGGAAGGGCACCGGGGAGCTGTTTTTT. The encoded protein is CASSLAPSGKGTGELFF. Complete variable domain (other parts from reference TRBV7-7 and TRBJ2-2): GAGVSQSPRYKVTKRGQDVTLRCDPISSHATLYWYQQALGQGPEFLTYFNYEAQPDKSGLPSDRFSAERPEGSISTLTIQRTEQRDSAMYRCASSLAPSGKGTGELFFGEGSRLTVL.

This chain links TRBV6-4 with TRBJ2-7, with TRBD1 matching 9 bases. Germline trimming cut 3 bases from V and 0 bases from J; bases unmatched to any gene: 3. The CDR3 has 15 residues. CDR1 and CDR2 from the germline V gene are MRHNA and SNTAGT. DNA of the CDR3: TGTGCCAGCAGTGAAGGGACAGGGAGCTCCTACGAGCAGTACTTC. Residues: CASSEGTGSSYEQYF.

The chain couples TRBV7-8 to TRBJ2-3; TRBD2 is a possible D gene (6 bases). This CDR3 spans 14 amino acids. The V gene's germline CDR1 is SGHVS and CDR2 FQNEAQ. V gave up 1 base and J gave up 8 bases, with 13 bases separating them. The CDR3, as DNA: TGTGCCAGCAGCTTAGGTTGGGGGGATGGTACGCAGTATTTT. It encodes CASSLGWGDGTQYF.

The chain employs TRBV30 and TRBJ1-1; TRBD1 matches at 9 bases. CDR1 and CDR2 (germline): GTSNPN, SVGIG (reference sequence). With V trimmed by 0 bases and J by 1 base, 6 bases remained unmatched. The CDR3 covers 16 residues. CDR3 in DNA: TGTGCCTGGAGTGTGTGGACAGGGGCCCCGAACACTGAAGCTTTCTTT. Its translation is CAWSVWTGAPNTEAFF.